Listed here is a single TCR beta chain. The sample belongs to a study of OX40 agonist ivuxolimab in advanced cancers. The CDR3 runs 15 residues. V lost 7 bases to trimming and J lost 6 bases, with 19 bases between them. Germline CDR1 and CDR2: MNHEY and SMNVEV (reference sequence). Profiled with immunoSEQ multiplex PCR; TCRdb holds only in-frame clones, not every one. The table includes around 110,000 clones, around 90% detected once. This receptor was identified in an adult with an advanced solid tumor such as melanoma, head and neck, liver or kidney cancer. The V and J genes are TRBV27 and TRBJ1-5, with TRBD1 as a possible D gene (5 bases). The sample consisted of CD4+ or CD8+ T cells sorted from blood, taken in a trial of the OX40 agonist ivuxolimab. CDR3 DNA: TGTGCCAGCATGAGTTTCGAGGGGAAAAGTCAGCCCCAGCATTTT. It translates to CASMSFEGKSQPQHF.